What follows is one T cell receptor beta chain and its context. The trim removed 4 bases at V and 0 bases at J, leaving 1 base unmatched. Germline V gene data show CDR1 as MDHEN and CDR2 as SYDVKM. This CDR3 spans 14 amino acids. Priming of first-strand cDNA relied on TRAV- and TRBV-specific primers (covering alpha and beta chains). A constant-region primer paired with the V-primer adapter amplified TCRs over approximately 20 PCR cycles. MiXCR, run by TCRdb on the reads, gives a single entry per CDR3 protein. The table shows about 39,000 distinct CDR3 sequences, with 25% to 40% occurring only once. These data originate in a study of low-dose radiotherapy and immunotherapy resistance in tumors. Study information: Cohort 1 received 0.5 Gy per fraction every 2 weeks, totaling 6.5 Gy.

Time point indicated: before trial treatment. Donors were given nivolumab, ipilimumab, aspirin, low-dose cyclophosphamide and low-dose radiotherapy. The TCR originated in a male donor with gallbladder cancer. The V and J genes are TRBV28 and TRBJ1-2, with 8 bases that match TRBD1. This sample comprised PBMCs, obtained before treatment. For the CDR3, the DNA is TGTGCCAGCAGTTCGGGACAGGCTAACTATGGCTACACCTTC. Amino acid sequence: CASSSGQANYGYTF.